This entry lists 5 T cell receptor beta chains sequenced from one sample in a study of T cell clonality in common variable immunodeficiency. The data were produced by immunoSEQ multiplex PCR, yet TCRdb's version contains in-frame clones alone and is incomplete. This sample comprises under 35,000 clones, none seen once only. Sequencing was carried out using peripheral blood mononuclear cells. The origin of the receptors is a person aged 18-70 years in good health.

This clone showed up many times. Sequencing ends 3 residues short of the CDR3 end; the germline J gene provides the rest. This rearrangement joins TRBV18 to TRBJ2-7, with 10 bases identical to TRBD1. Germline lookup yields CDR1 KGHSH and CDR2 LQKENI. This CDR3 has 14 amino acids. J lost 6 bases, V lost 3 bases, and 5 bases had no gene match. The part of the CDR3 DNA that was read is TGTGCCAGCTCACCTTTGGGACAGGGGAGCGAG. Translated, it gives CASSPLGQGSE. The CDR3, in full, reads CASSPLGQGSEQYF.

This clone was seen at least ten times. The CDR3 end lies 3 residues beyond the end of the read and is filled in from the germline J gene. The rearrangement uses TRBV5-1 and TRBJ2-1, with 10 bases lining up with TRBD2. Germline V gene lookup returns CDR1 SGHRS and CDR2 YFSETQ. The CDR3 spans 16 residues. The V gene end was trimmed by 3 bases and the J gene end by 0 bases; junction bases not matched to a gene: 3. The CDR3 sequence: CASSWLAGGSYNEQFF. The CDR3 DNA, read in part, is TGCGCCAGCAGCTGGTTAGCGGGAGGCTCCTACAATGAG.

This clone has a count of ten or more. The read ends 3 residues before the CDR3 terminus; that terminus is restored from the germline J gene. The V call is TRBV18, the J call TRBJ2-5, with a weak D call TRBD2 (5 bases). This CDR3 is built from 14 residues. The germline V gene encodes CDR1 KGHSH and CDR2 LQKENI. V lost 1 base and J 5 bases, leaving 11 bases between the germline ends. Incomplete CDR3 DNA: TGTGCCAGCTCACCACGACGGGGATGGGAGACC. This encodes CASSPRRGWET. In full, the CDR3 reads CASSPRRGWETQYF. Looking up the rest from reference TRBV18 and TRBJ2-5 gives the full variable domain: NAGVMQNPRHLVRRRGQEARLRCSPMKGHSHVYWYRQLPEEGLKFMVYLQKENIIDESGMPKERFSAEFPKEGPSILRIQQVVRGDSAAYFCASSPRRGWETQYFGPGTRLLVL.

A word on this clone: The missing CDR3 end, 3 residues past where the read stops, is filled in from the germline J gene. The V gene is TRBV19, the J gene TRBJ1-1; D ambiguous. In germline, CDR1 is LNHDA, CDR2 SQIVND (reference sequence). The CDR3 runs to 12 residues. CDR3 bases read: TGTGCCAGTAGTAGAGGGTCTGATACG. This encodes CASSRGSDT. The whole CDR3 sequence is CASSRGSDTAFF.

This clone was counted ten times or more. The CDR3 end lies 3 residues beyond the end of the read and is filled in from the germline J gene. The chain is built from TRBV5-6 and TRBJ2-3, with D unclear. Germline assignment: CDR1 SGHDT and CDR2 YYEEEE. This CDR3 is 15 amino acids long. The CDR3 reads CASSLGITYQETQYF. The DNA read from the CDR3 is TGTGCCAGCAGCTTGGGCATCACCTACCAAGAGACG. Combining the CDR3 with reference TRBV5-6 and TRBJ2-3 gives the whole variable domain DAGVTQSPTHLIKTRGQQVTLRCSPKSGHDTVSWYQQALGQGPQFIFQYYEEEERQRGNFPDRFSGHQFPNYSSELNVNALLLGDSALYLCASSLGITYQETQYFGPGTRLTVL.